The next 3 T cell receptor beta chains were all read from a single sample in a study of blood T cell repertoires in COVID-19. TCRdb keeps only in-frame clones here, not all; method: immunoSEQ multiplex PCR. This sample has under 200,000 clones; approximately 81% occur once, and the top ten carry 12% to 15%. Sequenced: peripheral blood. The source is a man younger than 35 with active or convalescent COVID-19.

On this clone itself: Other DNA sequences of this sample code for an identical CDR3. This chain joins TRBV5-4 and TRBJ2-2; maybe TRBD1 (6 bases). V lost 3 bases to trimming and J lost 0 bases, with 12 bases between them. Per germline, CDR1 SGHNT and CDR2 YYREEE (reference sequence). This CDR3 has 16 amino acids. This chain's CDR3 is CASSSEGGSNTGELFF. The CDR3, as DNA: TGTGCCAGCAGCTCGGAAGGGGGTTCGAACACCGGGGAGCTGTTTTTT.

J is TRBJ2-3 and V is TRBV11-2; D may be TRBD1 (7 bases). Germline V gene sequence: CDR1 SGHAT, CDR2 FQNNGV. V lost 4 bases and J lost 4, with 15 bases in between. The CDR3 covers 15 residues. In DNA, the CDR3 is TGTGCCAGCAGCTCCCCAGGGGGAGGATCAGATACGCAGTATTTT. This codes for CASSSPGGGSDTQYF.

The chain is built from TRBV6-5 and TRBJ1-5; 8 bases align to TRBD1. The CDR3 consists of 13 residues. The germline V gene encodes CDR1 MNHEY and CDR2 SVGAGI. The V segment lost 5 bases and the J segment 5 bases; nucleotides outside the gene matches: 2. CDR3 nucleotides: TGTGCCAGCAGTCAGGGGGCGGATCAGCCCCAGCATTTT. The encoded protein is CASSQGADQPQHF.